The clone carrying this T cell receptor (beta chain) was found many times. The CDR3 regions of TCR beta were amplified from RNA transcripts. First-round RT-PCR targeting the TCR CDR3 was performed with the HTBI primer set. TCRdb re-called the multiplex PCR reads with MiXCR, one entry per CDR3 protein. The sample holds 300,000 to 350,000 distinct CDR3 sequences, roughly 18% seen once. The germline V gene encodes CDR1 SGHVS and CDR2 FQNEAQ. There are 13 residues in the CDR3. Trimming cost V 1 base and J 2 bases, with 3 bases left between them. This specimen comes from a study of T cells in Graves' hyperthyroidism and ophthalmopathy. Looking at the study overall: Staff took peripheral blood when the initial diagnosis was made, before any treatment began.

The V and J genes are TRBV7-8 and TRBJ1-3; D is undetermined. What was sequenced was blood. The TCR was taken from a woman aged 50 to 60 with Graves' hyperthyroidism. Here the CDR3 reads CASSLVAGNTIYF. The CDR3 DNA sequence: TGTGCCAGCAGCTTAGTTGCTGGAAACACCATATATTTT.